These T cell receptor beta chains were read from a single sample in a study of blood T cell repertoires in COVID-19. Clones were sequenced by immunoSEQ multiplex PCR, and TCRdb holds only the in-frame ones, with some missing. The top ten hold roughly 1.9% of the sample, which has some 120,000 clones, 65% to 85% seen once. Sequenced sample: peripheral blood. Every receptor here comes from a man aged 65 to 79 with acute or convalescent COVID-19. The CDR3 runs from the conserved cysteine through the conserved F or W. A D gene is named only where the DNA matches it firmly.

CTSSQDGHAASGNTIYF,TGCACCAGCAGCCAAGACGGACACGCTGCCTCTGGAAACACCATATATTTT,TRBJ1-3,TRBV1,-,17
CASSSTPSGGFRTDTQYF,TGTGCCAGCAGCTCGACTCCTAGCGGGGGTTTCCGCACAGATACGCAGTATTTT,TRBJ2-3,TRBV7-9,TRBD2,18
CATRGGNADTQYF,TGTGCCACCAGAGGAGGGAATGCAGATACGCAGTATTTT,TRBJ2-3,TRBV15,-,13
CASSYGGGDTEAFF,TGTGCCAGCAGTTACGGGGGAGGAGACACTGAAGCTTTCTTT,TRBJ1-1,TRBV6-5,-,14
CASSARRGRDYGYTF,TGTGCCAGCAGCGCCCGAAGGGGGCGCGACTATGGCTACACCTTC,TRBJ1-2,TRBV5-6,TRBD1,15
CASSSAPGQGLGSPLHF,TGTGCCAGTAGTAGCGCACCGGGACAGGGGTTAGGGTCACCCCTCCACTTT,TRBJ1-6,TRBV19,TRBD1,17
CASSATGLAGSPLHF,TGTGCCAGCAGCGCCACAGGGTTGGCAGGCTCACCCCTCCACTTT,TRBJ1-6,TRBV9,-,15
CASSEQQNNQPQHF,TGTGCCAGCAGTGAACAACAGAACAATCAGCCCCAGCATTTT,TRBJ1-5,TRBV2,-,14
CASSHPGTAYEQYF,TGTGCCAGCAGCCACCCCGGGACAGCCTACGAGCAGTACTTC,TRBJ2-7,TRBV7-2,TRBD1,14
CASSAGQDTEAFF,TGTGCCAGCTCGGCGGGACAGGACACTGAAGCTTTCTTT,TRBJ1-1,TRBV18,TRBD1,13